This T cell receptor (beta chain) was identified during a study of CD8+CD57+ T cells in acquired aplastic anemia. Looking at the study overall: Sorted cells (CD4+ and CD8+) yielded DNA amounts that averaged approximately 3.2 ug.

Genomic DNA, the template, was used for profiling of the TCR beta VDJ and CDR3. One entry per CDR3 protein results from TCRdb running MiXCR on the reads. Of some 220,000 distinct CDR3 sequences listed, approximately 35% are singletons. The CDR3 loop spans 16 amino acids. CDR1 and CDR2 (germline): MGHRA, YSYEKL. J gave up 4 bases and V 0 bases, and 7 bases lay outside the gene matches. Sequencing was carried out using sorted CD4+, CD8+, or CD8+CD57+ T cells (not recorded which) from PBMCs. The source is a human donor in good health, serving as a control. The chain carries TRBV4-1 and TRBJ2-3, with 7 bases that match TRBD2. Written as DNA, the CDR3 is TGCGCCAGCAGCCAAGAGAAGCTAGCGGCAGCAGATACGCAGTATTTT. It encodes CASSQEKLAAADTQYF.